This TCR beta chain was observed in a study of blood T cell repertoires in COVID-19. Study context: There were acute and convalescent COVID-19 samples, and they came from the United States, Italy and Spain. The analysed material was cDNA or gDNA that came from T cells, B-cell-depleted T cells, or PBMCs.

Per the authors' pipeline: Reference gene primer amplification yielded estimated nucleated cell counts. Generated by immunoSEQ multiplex PCR, the TCRdb table keeps only in-frame clones and is missing some. Clonal size and the V and J genes are those of that table, whereas D and trimming came from the DNA. The data hold about 230,000 clones, with 86% observed a single time. Seattle patient enrollment occurred during active infection, with longitudinal follow-up thereafter. The length of the CDR3 is 13 residues. Germline assignment: CDR1 MNHEY and CDR2 SVGAGI. The germline V and J ends were trimmed by 7 bases and 5 bases, with 12 bases remaining between them.

The V and J genes are TRBV6-5 and TRBJ1-3; TRBD1 is a possible D gene (5 bases). Sequencing was done on a sample of peripheral blood. The sequence was obtained from a man between 50 and 59 years old with COVID-19, enrolled during active disease. In nucleotides, the CDR3 is TGTGCCAGCAAAGACAGTACACGAAACACCATATATTTT. Translating gives CASKDSTRNTIYF.